The 22 T cell receptor beta chains below come from one sample, sequenced in a study of T cells in Graves' hyperthyroidism and ophthalmopathy. The investigators amplified TCR beta CDR3 regions from RNA transcripts. When the TCR CDR3 underwent first-round RT-PCR, the HTBI primer set was used. TCRdb independently ran MiXCR on the multiplex PCR reads; one entry per CDR3 protein. The data hold approximately 400,000 distinct CDR3 sequences, with 15% to 17% observed a single time. The material sequenced was blood. These receptors came from a woman in her late teens or twenties with Graves' hyperthyroidism.

J is TRBJ2-2 and V is TRBV5-1, with 8 bases fitting TRBD1. The CDR3 totals 17 residues. CDR1 is SGHRS and CDR2 is YFSETQ in the germline V gene. With 2 bases clipped from V and 6 bases from J, the junction kept 12 bases outside the gene matches. The DNA of the CDR3 is TGCGCCAGCAGCTTCGGGACAGGTGGAAGTGGCCCCGGGGAGCTGTTTTTT. Translated: CASSFGTGGSGPGELFF.

This clonotype was counted many times. The chain has TRBV28 and TRBJ1-6; perhaps TRBD1 as D (5 bases). Deletions cut 6 bases from V and 14 bases from J, with 14 bases between. Per the germline V gene, CDR1 is MDHEN and CDR2 is SYDVKM. This CDR3 is 12 amino acids long. CDR3 loop: CASSWGTYTLHF. CDR3 bases: TGTGCCAGCAGCTGGGGGACTTACACCCTCCACTTT.

This clonotype was found many times. V gene TRBV5-5 combines with J gene TRBJ2-3, with TRBD2 matching over 11 bases. Looked up from germline, CDR1 is SGHKS and CDR2 is YYEKEE (reference sequence). CDR3 length: 16 amino acids. With 4 bases clipped from V and 2 bases from J, the junction kept 6 bases outside the gene matches. The CDR3: CASSIGTSGPTDTQYF. DNA of the CDR3: TGTGCCAGCAGCATCGGGACTAGCGGACCCACAGATACGCAGTATTTT.

The chain has TRBV18 and TRBJ1-1; no reliable D call. This CDR3 has 15 amino acids. The germline CDR1 and CDR2 sequences are KGHSH and LQKENI. The V and J ends lost 3 bases and 0 bases respectively, with 11 bases between them. CDR3 in DNA: TGTGCCAGCTCACCGGGAAGAGAAGTGAACACTGAAGCTTTCTTT. Protein: CASSPGREVNTEAFF.

This clonotype was observed many times. The V call is TRBV5-5, the J call TRBJ2-6, with D possibly matching TRBD2 (6 bases). The CDR3 loop spans 17 amino acids. CDR1 is SGHKS and CDR2 is YYEKEE in the germline V gene (reference sequence). Trimming left V 4 bases short and J 0 bases short, with 14 bases between. The CDR3 DNA reads TGTGCCAGCAGCCACCGGGGGTCCAACTCTGGGGCCAACGTCCTGACTTTC. Its protein is CASSHRGSNSGANVLTF. The full variable domain, completed using reference TRBV5-5 and TRBJ2-6, is DAGVTQSPTHLIKTRGQQVTLRCSPISGHKSVSWYQQVLGQGPQFIFQYYEKEERGRGNFPDRFSARQFPNYSSELNVNALLLGDSALYLCASSHRGSNSGANVLTFGAGSRLTVL.

The J gene is TRBJ2-2, the V gene TRBV2, with 12 positions matching TRBD2. J was trimmed by 0 bases and V by 6 bases; bases with no gene match: 5. Germline V gene lookup returns CDR1 SNHLY and CDR2 FYNNEI. The CDR3 spans 17 residues. CDR3: CASSALAGGSNTGELFF. The CDR3 bases are TGTGCCAGCAGCGCTCTAGCGGGAGGGTCGAACACCGGGGAGCTGTTTTTT.

Of note for this clonotype: A much bigger clone sits one base away, suggesting this may be a read error. The chain recombines TRBV6-6 with TRBJ2-2, with D possibly matching TRBD2 (5 bases). This CDR3 is 14 amino acids long. Germline V lookup: CDR1 MNHNY, CDR2 SVGAGI (reference sequence). The CDR3 region has the DNA TGTGCCAGCAGTTACTCGAGAAGCACCGGGGAGCTGGTTTTT. This gives the protein CASSYSRSTGELVF.

This clonotype was seen repeatedly, ten times or more. V is TRBV4-1 and J is TRBJ2-7, with D possibly matching TRBD1 (5 bases). CDR1 is MGHRA, CDR2 YSYEKL, per germline. V was shortened by 0 bases and J by 1 base, with 13 bases between the two germline ends. The CDR3 runs to 16 residues. CDR3 region: CASSQEDDTGSYEQYF. As DNA, the CDR3 is TGCGCCAGCAGCCAAGAAGATGACACAGGTTCCTACGAGCAGTACTTC.

This clonotype was picked up many times. This sequence joins TRBV20-1 and TRBJ2-7; 11 nucleotides match TRBD2. The V gene's germline CDR1 is DFQATT and CDR2 SNEGSKA (reference sequence). V gave up 5 bases and J gave up 3 bases; unmatched junction bases: 6. There are 14 residues in the CDR3. The CDR3 nucleotides read TGCAGTGCTTCTGGACTAGCGGGTTACTACGAGCAGTACTTC. Its protein is CSASGLAGYYEQYF.

The chain joins TRBV25-1 to TRBJ2-7; 11 nucleotides align to TRBD1. V shed 4 bases and J 3 bases; nucleotides not matched to a gene: 20. The germline CDR1 and CDR2 sequences are MGHDK and SYGVNS. The CDR3 totals 20 residues. The CDR3 DNA follows: TGTGCCAGCAGTGGGACAGGGGGCAGGCTAGCGGGAATGGTGAGCTACGAGCAGTACTTC. Translation: CASSGTGGRLAGMVSYEQYF.

On this clonotype itself: A much larger clone sits a single nucleotide away, making a read error possible. This chain joins TRBV12-3 or TRBV12-4 and TRBJ1-2; no clear D gene. This CDR3 is built from 13 residues. CDR3 region: CVSRLTANYGYTF. In DNA, the CDR3 is TGTGTCAGCAGACTGACGGCCAACTATGGCTACACCTTC.

This clonotype was detected many times. The genes are TRBV5-5 and TRBJ2-1; D perhaps matches TRBD1 (6 bases). The CDR3 spans 12 residues. Between the trimmed V and J ends, which lost 3 bases and 9 bases, there was a span of 10 bases. The germline V gene has CDR1 SGHKS and CDR2 YYEKEE (reference sequence). CDR3 in amino acids: CASSWGPGEQFF. The CDR3 bases are TGTGCCAGCAGCTGGGGGCCGGGTGAGCAGTTCTTC.

Points on this clonotype: It is likely a read error: a sequence one base away is far more abundant. J is TRBJ2-3 and V is TRBV11-2; D is unresolved. CDR3 length: 12 amino acids. Per germline, CDR1 SGHAT and CDR2 FQNNGV. The CDR3 nucleotides are TGTACCAGCAGCTTAGTCACAGATACGCAGTATTTT. This sequence encodes CTSSLVTDTQYF.

This clonotype was counted ten times or more. This sequence joins TRBV5-1 and TRBJ1-1, with D perhaps matching TRBD1 (5 bases). CDR3 length equals 17 residues. CDR1 and CDR2 (germline): SGHRS, YFSETQ. Between the trimmed V and J ends, which lost 1 base and 5 bases, there was a span of 21 bases. This chain's CDR3 is CASSLWGGLRETTEAFF. The DNA of the CDR3 is TGCGCCAGCAGCTTGTGGGGGGGGTTACGAGAGACGACTGAAGCTTTCTTT.

This clonotype was observed a few times. V usage is TRBV27 and J usage is TRBJ2-7, with 10 bases that match TRBD1. Trimming removed 3 bases from V and 6 bases from J; junction bases left unmatched: 14. Germline CDR1 MNHEY, CDR2 SMNVEV (reference sequence). The CDR3 loop spans 17 amino acids. Here the CDR3 DNA reads TGTGCCAGCAGTTTGGGGGGCCCAGGGACAGGGGCCGGCGAGCAGTACTTC. Its protein is CASSLGGPGTGAGEQYF.

This clonotype was seen more than once but under ten times. Since a much larger clone is just one base distant, this may be a read error. Without the conserved terminal phenylalanine or tryptophan, this CDR3 likely stems from a read error. The chain recombines TRBV11-1 with TRBJ2-7; D is undetermined. V shed 6 bases and J shed 3 bases, with 6 bases lying between them. Germline CDR1 SGHAT, CDR2 FQDESV (reference sequence). This CDR3 contains 11 residues. The CDR3: CASSADYEQYL. In nucleotides, the CDR3 is TGTGCCAGCAGTGCGGACTACGAGCAGTACCTC.

On this clonotype: A much larger clonotype is one base distant, so this may be a read error. V usage is TRBV28 and J usage is TRBJ1-2; tentative D call: TRBD1 (5 bases). V was shortened by 7 bases and J by 0 bases, with 18 bases between the two germline ends. Germline V gene data show CDR1 as MDHEN and CDR2 as SYDVKM. The CDR3 totals 16 residues. The CDR3 bases are TGTGCCAGCAAATCGAGTCGGGACGTTACTAACTATGGCTACACCTTC. Translated: CASKSSRDVTNYGYTF.

This clonotype occurred many times. The V call is TRBV20-1, the J call TRBJ2-1; 7 bases are shared with TRBD2. This CDR3 has 14 residues. Trimming at V came to 3 bases and at J to 9 bases, leaving 11 bases not matched to a gene. Per the germline V gene, CDR1 is DFQATT and CDR2 is SNEGSKA (reference sequence). The CDR3 coding sequence is TGCAGTGCTAGTCGACTAGCCTCAATCGGTGAGCAGTTCTTC. It is translated as CSASRLASIGEQFF.

This clonotype was seen at least ten times. The chain couples TRBV7-2 to TRBJ2-5, with D perhaps TRBD1 or TRBD2 (5 bases each). The CDR3 has 15 residues. Germline V CDR1 and CDR2: SGHTA, FQGNSA. V shed 4 bases and J shed 4 bases, with 16 bases lying between them. Here the CDR3 DNA reads TGTGCCAGCAGCTCAGACTGGGGCGGAGGAGAGACCCAGTACTTC. It codes for CASSSDWGGGETQYF.

This rearrangement joins TRBV19 to TRBJ2-1; 10 nucleotides align to TRBD2. V dropped 7 bases and J dropped 2; count of bases not matched to a gene: 5. In germline, CDR1 is LNHDA, CDR2 SQIVND (reference sequence). The CDR3 runs to 15 residues. For the CDR3, the DNA is TGTGCCAGTAACCTAGCGGGAGTGCCCTACAATGAGCAGTTCTTC. Protein product: CASNLAGVPYNEQFF.

This chain joins TRBV6-6 and TRBJ1-1; 7 nucleotides line up with TRBD1. V was pared by 2 bases and J by 4 bases, with 4 bases of the junction left unmatched. Germline loops: CDR1 MNHNY, CDR2 SVGAGI (reference sequence). The length of the CDR3 is 14 residues. CDR3 bases: TGTGCCAGCAGTTACACCCAGGGGGGCACTGAAGCTTTCTTT. Protein product: CASSYTQGGTEAFF.

The chain links TRBV24-1 to TRBJ2-1; TRBD1 agrees at 7 bases. Per germline, CDR1 KGHDR and CDR2 SFDVKD. The CDR3 is 19 amino acids. The ends lost 7 bases at V and 1 base at J; junction bases unmatched: 18. The CDR3 sequence is CATSSSWGQQKFSYNEQFF. The CDR3 DNA reads as TGTGCCACCAGCTCTTCTTGGGGACAGCAAAAATTTTCCTACAATGAGCAGTTCTTC.